In its sample, the clone carrying this T cell receptor beta chain was seen many times. Via MiXCR, TCRdb re-called the 5' RACE reads, giving one row per CDR3 protein. Among thousands of distinct CDR3 sequences, 5.4% were seen once, and the ten largest hold about 8.3%. These data originate in a study of spatial heterogeneity in lung cancer. Overall study: Consistent detection of more beta-chain than alpha-chain sequences was observed.

Time point described: sample taken at primary tumor resection. The study sequenced unsorted whole RNA from tumor, nontumor lung or frozen PBMC. The source material was normal lung tissue next to the tumor, sampled at surgery. The sequence was collected from a female donor with early-stage non-small cell lung cancer.

As DNA, the CDR3 is TGTGCCAGCAGTTTAGCCCTGGGGACAGCGGTTAGAAATCAGCCCCAGCATTTT. It codes for CASSLALGTAVRNQPQHF. J is TRBJ1-5 and V is TRBV12-3 or TRBV12-4; TRBD1 aligns across 7 bases. The CDR3 contains 18 residues. V lost 0 bases, J lost 4 bases, and 12 bases stayed unmatched.